This paragraph reports one TCR beta chain. The entry originates in a study of cytomegalovirus exposure and HLA in healthy donors. Every donor was a healthy person donating bone marrow. The PCR made use of 60 Vbeta and 13 Jbeta primers. Some clones are missing from TCRdb's copy, which holds only in-frame ones; the method was immunoSEQ multiplex PCR. Of over 200,000 clones in the sample, about 74% were seen once. This TCR was recovered from a woman aged 25 to 39 in good health and CMV-seronegative. The specimen sequenced was PBMCs.

CDR3 amino acids: CASSGTGGGYGYTF. As DNA, the CDR3 is TGTGCCAGTAGCGGGACAGGGGGAGGCTATGGCTACACCTTC. The rearrangement joins TRBV19 to TRBJ1-2, with 11 bases matching TRBD1. CDR1 and CDR2 from the germline V gene are LNHDA and SQIVND (reference sequence). This CDR3 contains 14 residues. V gave up 6 bases and J gave up 4 bases; unmatched junction bases: 4.